These T cell receptor beta chains were read from a single sample in a study of blood T cell repertoires in COVID-19. Generated by immunoSEQ multiplex PCR, the TCRdb table keeps only in-frame clones and is missing some. The data hold 100,000 to 150,000 clones, with 80% to 90% observed a single time. The specimen was peripheral blood. The receptor source for this set is a man aged 45-60 years with active or convalescent COVID-19. Both conserved end residues are part of each CDR3. A D gene is named only where the DNA matches it firmly. The size of a clone is reported for some rows only, either as once, few or many, or as a class for expanded clones.

>TRBV19|.|TRBJ1-5|.|15
TGTGCCAGTACTCCGGGGGGAGGAAGCAATCAGCCCCAGCATTTT
CASTPGGGSNQPQHF
>TRBV29-1|TRBD1|TRBJ2-5|.|14
TGCAGCGTTGGTGGTCAGGGGGCGGGGGAGACCCAGTACTTC
CSVGGQGAGETQYF
>TRBV4-2|.|TRBJ2-1|few|15
TGTGCCAGCAGCCAAGAGGCTAGCGAGTACAATGAGCAGTTCTTC
CASSQEASEYNEQFF
>TRBV19|.|TRBJ2-3|.|14
TGTGCCACCAAGGGCGGGCGAATCACAGATACGCAGTATTTT
CATKGGRITDTQYF
>TRBV5-1|TRBD1|TRBJ1-5|.|15
TGCGCCAGCAGCCCCGGGACAGGGCAAGGTCAGCCCCAGCATTTT
CASSPGTGQGQPQHF
>TRBV7-9|TRBD2|TRBJ2-7|.|16
TGTGCCAGCAGCTTAGGTCTAGCGGGAGTAGTTTACGAGCAGTACTTC
CASSLGLAGVVYEQYF
>TRBV5-1|TRBD2|TRBJ2-3|.|16
TGCGCCAGCAGCTTGGCTCTAGCGGGGGGACCAGATACGCAGTATTTT
CASSLALAGGPDTQYF
>TRBV19|.|TRBJ2-1|.|15
TGTGCCAGTAGTACCCGCCGACAGGACGGGAATGAGCAGTTCTTC
CASSTRRQDGNEQFF
>TRBV11-2|.|TRBJ2-2|.|16
TGTGCCAGCAGCTTAGTTTTGGGGCGGGGCACCGGGGAGCTGTTTTTT
CASSLVLGRGTGELFF
>TRBV5-4|TRBD2|TRBJ2-3|.|17
TGTGCCAGCAGCTCACCTAGCGGGGGGGCGAGCACAGATACGCAGTATTTT
CASSSPSGGASTDTQYF
>TRBV7-2|TRBD1|TRBJ1-2|.|13
TGTGCCAGCAGCTTAGGGACAGGCTATGGCTACACCTTC
CASSLGTGYGYTF
>TRBV2|.|TRBJ1-6|.|17
TGTGCCAGCAGTCTGTTCCAGGGCGCTGCCTATAATTCACCCCTCCACTTT
CASSLFQGAAYNSPLHF
>TRBV5-8|TRBD2|TRBJ2-7|.|14
TGTGCCAGCAGCTTGGGGGCTCGGGGGGACGAGCAGTACTTC
CASSLGARGDEQYF
>TRBV2|.|TRBJ1-1|.|14
TGTGCCAGTAGACAACAGGGCTCGTACACTGAAGCTTTCTTT
CASRQQGSYTEAFF
>TRBV5-6|.|TRBJ1-6|once|14
TGTGCCAGCAGCTTGAACATCTATAATTCACCCCTCCACTTT
CASSLNIYNSPLHF
>TRBV11-2|TRBD2|TRBJ2-7|few|12
TGTGCCAGCAGCCATAGCGGGACCGAGCAGTACTTC
CASSHSGTEQYF
>TRBV10-2|.|TRBJ2-1|.|14
TGCGCCAGCAGTGTAGTAGACTTGGCGGATGAGCAGTTCTTC
CASSVVDLADEQFF
>TRBV30|.|TRBJ1-3|.|13
TGTGCCTGGAGACGGGGAGTTGGAAACACCATATATTTT
CAWRRGVGNTIYF
>TRBV10-3|TRBD1|TRBJ1-1|.|14
TGTGCCATCAGTGAACCGACAGGGCGCACTGAAGCTTTCTTT
CAISEPTGRTEAFF
>TRBV6-5|.|TRBJ1-5|.|15
TGTGCCAGCAGTTCCCCCGGGGGGTGGGATCAGCCCCAGCATTTT
CASSSPGGWDQPQHF
>TRBV11-3|TRBD1|TRBJ2-5|.|14
TGTGCCAGCAGCCGGGACAGCTTCCAAGAGACCCAGTACTTC
CASSRDSFQETQYF
>TRBV19|TRBD1|TRBJ2-5|.|18
TGTGCCAGTAGTATAGATCTACCGGGACAGGGGACGAGAGAGACCCAGTACTTC
CASSIDLPGQGTRETQYF
>TRBV5-4|TRBD1|TRBJ2-5|.|15
TGTGCCAGCAGCTTGGAAGGGGGCGCGTATGAGACCCAGTACTTC
CASSLEGGAYETQYF
>TRBV7-9|TRBD2|TRBJ2-7|.|13
TGTGCCAGCATCGGGACTAGCGGCTACGAGCAGTACTTC
CASIGTSGYEQYF
>TRBV30|.|TRBJ1-4|.|15
TGTGCCTGGAGTCCAGTTGGTCAGGCCTTGAGGGAACTGTTTTTT
CAWSPVGQALRELFF
>TRBV5-4|TRBD2|TRBJ2-7|.|13
TGTGCCAGCAGCCCTGGGGGGGGGTATGAGCAGTACTTC
CASSPGGGYEQYF
>TRBV14|TRBD2|TRBJ2-7|.|15
TGTGCCAGCAGCCAAACTAGCGGGAGCTCCTACGAGCAGTACTTC
CASSQTSGSSYEQYF
>TRBV23-1|TRBD2|TRBJ2-3|.|15
TGCGCCAGCAGCCGTAGCGGGAGTCGAACAGATACGCAGTATTTT
CASSRSGSRTDTQYF
>TRBV28|TRBD2|TRBJ2-1|.|16
TGTGCCAGCAGTTTCACCGGGACTAGCGGGAGTCGTGAGCAGTTCTTC
CASSFTGTSGSREQFF
>TRBV28|TRBD1|TRBJ1-2|.|14
TGTGCCAGCAGAAAACCGGGACAGGGATTTGGCTACACCTTC
CASRKPGQGFGYTF
>TRBV5-4|.|TRBJ1-2|.|12
TGTGCCAGCAGCTACGGGGAGAATGGCTACACCTTC
CASSYGENGYTF
>TRBV25-1|TRBD1|TRBJ1-4|.|15
TGTGCCAGCAGCGGAGTGGGGGACAGGGCGGTAAAACTGTTTTTT
CASSGVGDRAVKLFF
>TRBV6-1|TRBD2|TRBJ2-3|.|18
TGTGCCAGCAGTGAGCCAGCGGGGGGCCTAATAGGCACAGATACGCAGTATTTT
CASSEPAGGLIGTDTQYF